Reported below is one T cell receptor beta chain. What it binds is not known. The data originate from a study of T cell repertoires in cytomegalovirus infection. At the level of the study: It can be stated that public TCR beta signatures indicated CMV infection as well as a matching HLA type. Whole-study results and caveats: Dominant in the ex vivo response were TCR beta clonotypes restricted by HLA-C and specific for CMV.

TCRdb processed the reads anew with MiXCR; each CDR3 protein has one entry. The table has about 490,000 distinct CDR3 sequences, 26% seen once; the top ten hold less than 15%. J lost 7 bases, V lost 5 bases, and 7 bases had no gene match. This CDR3 comprises 15 residues. The germline gives CDR1 SGHNT, CDR2 YENEEA. This receptor was taken from a human donor in good health (CMV status not recorded). Some clones in this sample may be carry-over from other donors' samples. The rearrangement links TRBV11-3 to TRBJ1-6, with TRBD1 identical over 8 bases. The sample comprised PBMCs. The CDR3: CASSPAGTGNSPLHF. In nucleotides, the CDR3 is TGTGCCAGCAGCCCCGCGGGGACAGGCAATTCACCCCTCCACTTT.